The 13 T cell receptor beta chains below come from one sample, sequenced in a study of spatial heterogeneity in lung cancer. One entry per CDR3 protein, called by TCRdb with MiXCR from the 5' RACE reads. The table lists just under 40,000 distinct CDR3 sequences, 5.8% of them singletons. Time point described: sample taken at primary tumor resection. Whole RNA, isolated from tumor, nontumor lung or frozen PBMC, was sequenced without prior sorting. The material was PBMCs, obtained at surgery. Receptor source: a male donor with early-stage non-small cell lung cancer.

The chain employs TRBV10-1 and TRBJ2-1, with TRBD2 matching 13 bases. The germline CDR1 and CDR2 sequences are WNHNN and SYGVQD (reference sequence). Trimming at V came to 6 bases and at J to 7 bases, leaving 6 bases not matched to a gene. CDR3 length: 15 amino acids. DNA for the CDR3: TGCGCCAGCAGCGGGGGACTAGCGGGACAGAATGAGCAGTTCTTC. Amino acids: CASSGGLAGQNEQFF.

This clonotype showed up many times. This chain connects TRBV2 to TRBJ1-5; 9 nucleotides agree with TRBD1. V trimming: 4 bases; J trimming: 6 bases; junction bases outside the gene matches: 4. The CDR3 runs 14 residues. Germline assignment: CDR1 SNHLY and CDR2 FYNNEI. CDR3 sequence reads: CASSVGTGLQPQHF. The CDR3 region has the DNA TGTGCCAGCAGTGTTGGGACAGGGCTTCAGCCCCAGCATTTT. The full variable domain, its missing parts supplied by reference TRBV2 and TRBJ1-5, is EPEVTQTPSHQVTQMGQEVILRCVPISNHLYFYWYRQILGQKVEFLVSFYNNEISEKSEIFDDQFSVERPDGSNFTLKIRSTKLEDSAMYFCASSVGTGLQPQHFGDGTRLSIL.

Many counts were recorded for this clonotype. The V gene is TRBV6-6, the J gene TRBJ1-5; no reliable D call. Deletions cut 2 bases from V and 5 bases from J, with 4 bases between. Germline CDR1 MNHNY, CDR2 SVGAGI (reference sequence). This CDR3 is 12 amino acids long. The CDR3 loop reads CASSYRDQPQHF. CDR3 nucleotide sequence: TGTGCCAGCAGTTACAGGGATCAGCCCCAGCATTTT.

This clonotype was counted between two and nine times. The chain is built from TRBV30 and TRBJ2-1; maybe TRBD2 (6 bases). CDR3 length equals 13 residues. Germline V gene lookup returns CDR1 GTSNPN and CDR2 SVGIG (reference sequence). Trimming left V 6 bases short and J 2 bases short, with 11 bases between. The CDR3 is CACTGETYNEQFF. For the CDR3, the DNA is TGTGCCTGTACGGGGGAGACCTACAATGAGCAGTTCTTC. Full variable domain (missing parts from reference TRBV30 and TRBJ2-1): SQTIHQWPATLVQPVGSPLSLECTVEGTSNPNLYWYRQAAGRGLQLLFYSVGIGQISSEVPQNLSASRPQDRQFILSSKKLLLSDSGFYLCACTGETYNEQFFGPGTRLTVL.

This clonotype occurred a few times. The gene calls are TRBV10-3 and TRBJ2-7, with D possibly TRBD1 on 6 matching bases. Germline loops: CDR1 ENHRY, CDR2 SYGVKD. This CDR3 contains 14 residues. The V gene lost 10 bases and the J gene lost 0 bases, with 16 bases spanning the gap. The DNA of the CDR3 is TGTGCCACGTTGGGGGCAGGGAGCTCCTACGAGCAGTACTTC. Amino acid sequence: CATLGAGSSYEQYF.

This clonotype was observed at least ten times. The gene calls are TRBV5-5 and TRBJ1-5, with 7 bases identical to TRBD1. This CDR3 has 15 residues. Unmatched junction bases numbered 12, after V lost 4 bases and J lost 8 bases. Germline CDR1 is SGHKS and CDR2 is YYEKEE (reference sequence). The CDR3 protein is CASSETGASIEPQHF. DNA for the CDR3: TGTGCCAGCAGCGAAACAGGGGCAAGTATTGAGCCCCAGCATTTT.

Of note for this clonotype: A much larger clone is a single base away; this may be a read error. CDR3 sequence: CASEGVVQQYF. The CDR3 region has the DNA TGTGCCAGCGAGGGCGTAGTTCAGCAGTACTTC. The chain employs TRBV12-3 or TRBV12-4 and TRBJ2-7, with a possible D match to TRBD2 (5 bases). The CDR3 covers 11 residues. Trimming removed 8 bases at V and 8 bases at J, with 13 bases between.

Many counts were recorded for this clonotype. The V gene is TRBV7-2, the J gene TRBJ2-1, with 7 bases that match TRBD2. The V and J ends lost 5 bases and 8 bases, in that order; junction bases with no gene match: 0. The CDR3 is 11 amino acids. The germline gives CDR1 SGHTA, CDR2 FQGNSA. CDR3 DNA: TGTGCCAGCAGCCGGGGGGATGAGCAGTTCTTC. It codes for CASSRGDEQFF. Looking up the rest from reference TRBV7-2 and TRBJ2-1 gives the full variable domain: GAGVSQSPSNKVTEKGKDVELRCDPISGHTALYWYRQSLGQGLEFLIYFQGNSAPDKSGLPSDRFSAERTGGSVSTLTIQRTQQEDSAVYLCASSRGDEQFFGPGTRLTVL.

This chain uses TRBV5-4 with TRBJ2-2; perhaps TRBD1 as D (5 bases). Germline loops: CDR1 SGHNT, CDR2 YYREEE (reference sequence). The CDR3 sequence is 15 residues long. The V gene lost 0 bases and the J gene lost 1 base, with 7 bases spanning the gap. In nucleotides, the CDR3 is TGTGCCAGCAGCTTGGTCCAGGGGAACACCGGGGAGCTGTTTTTT. This translates into CASSLVQGNTGELFF.

The chain uses TRBV5-1 and TRBJ1-1; the D is unclear. CDR3 length: 15 amino acids. Deletions cut 0 bases from V and 5 bases from J, with 14 bases between. Per germline, CDR1 SGHRS and CDR2 YFSETQ. The CDR3 spells CASSLEVGAGTEAFF. The CDR3, as DNA: TGCGCCAGCAGCTTGGAAGTGGGAGCGGGAACTGAAGCTTTCTTT. Based on the CDR3 plus reference TRBV5-1 and TRBJ1-1, the full variable domain is KAGVTQTPRYLIKTRGQQVTLSCSPISGHRSVSWYQQTPGQGLQFLFEYFSETQRNKGNFPGRFSGRQFSNSRSEMNVSTLELGDSALYLCASSLEVGAGTEAFFGQGTRLTVV.

The chain joins TRBV12-3 or TRBV12-4 to TRBJ2-3, with D tentatively TRBD1 (6 bases). V gave up 8 bases and J gave up 0 bases, with 12 bases separating them. The CDR3 consists of 14 residues. The CDR3 is CASGQQMSTDTQYF. DNA of the CDR3: TGTGCCAGCGGACAGCAGATGAGCACAGATACGCAGTATTTT.

This clonotype has ten or more counts. J is TRBJ2-5 and V is TRBV10-3; possible D gene TRBD2, 6 bases. V was cut by 9 bases and J by 1 base, with 12 bases left in between. CDR1 and CDR2 from the germline V gene are ENHRY and SYGVKD. This CDR3 contains 13 residues. In DNA form, the CDR3 reads TGTGCCATTAGTAGCGGTCGCCAAGAGACCCAGTACTTC. Its translation is CAISSGRQETQYF.

This clonotype was observed at least ten times. The rearrangement links TRBV29-1 to TRBJ1-5; D possibly corresponds to TRBD1 (6 bases). The germline gives CDR1 SQVTM, CDR2 ANQGSEA. The CDR3 runs 13 residues. Trimming shortened V by 4 bases and J by 1 base, and 8 bases separated the two germline ends. CDR3 amino acids: CSVARGSNQPQHF. CDR3 coding DNA: TGCAGCGTTGCCAGGGGCAGCAATCAGCCCCAGCATTTT.